This is a list of T cell receptor beta chains from one sample in a study of beta chain features in type 1 diabetes. The protocol was immunoSEQ multiplex PCR, while the TCRdb copy is restricted to in-frame clones and leaves out a portion. Seen here are 200,000 to 300,000 clones, roughly 14% observed once, and the top ten hold more than 0.02%. What was sequenced was naive CD4+ T cells from blood. These receptor sequences come from a woman in her thirties or forties in good health. The CDR3 runs from the conserved cysteine through the conserved F or W. D genes are given only for firm matches. The size field is filled for only some rows; it gives once, few, many or a size class.

d_gene | j_gene | v_gene | abundance | CDR3aa | CDR3nt
- | TRBJ2-4 | TRBV19 | - | CASSRTALAKNIQYF | TGTGCCAGTAGTAGGACAGCTCTAGCCAAAAACATTCAGTACTTC
- | TRBJ2-5 | TRBV1 | - | CTSSQPGLAGKLSETQYF | TGCACCAGCAGCCAACCCGGACTAGCGGGGAAGTTGTCAGAGACCCAGTACTTC
TRBD1 | TRBJ1-2 | TRBV19 | - | CASSPRTGWYGYTF | TGTGCCAGTAGTCCTCGGACAGGGTGGTATGGCTACACCTTC
- | TRBJ2-3 | TRBV10-1 | - | CASSESYDTQYF | TGCGCCAGCAGTGAGTCTTATGATACGCAGTATTTT
- | TRBJ1-1 | TRBV18 | few | CASSPVAGTEAFF | TGTGCCAGCTCACCGGTTGCAGGAACAGAAGCTTTCTTT
TRBD1 | TRBJ2-7 | TRBV6-5 | - | CASSRDRAYEQYF | TGTGCCAGCAGTCGCGACAGGGCCTACGAGCAGTACTTC
- | TRBJ1-2 | TRBV5-1 | few | CASSLRSGTNYGYTF | TGCGCCAGCAGCTTGAGGTCAGGTACTAACTATGGCTACACCTTC
TRBD2 | TRBJ2-3 | TRBV5-1 | - | CASSLVLAGGLGTQYF | TGCGCCAGCAGCTTGGTGCTAGCGGGGGGGCTCGGTACGCAGTATTTT
- | TRBJ2-3 | TRBV9 | - | CASGPGLNTDTQYF | TGTGCCAGCGGCCCGGGACTTAATACAGATACGCAGTATTTT
TRBD1 | TRBJ1-2 | TRBV18 | few | CASSPFGQGETYGYTF | TGTGCCAGCTCACCTTTCGGACAGGGGGAGACCTATGGCTACACCTTC
- | TRBJ2-7 | TRBV18 | few | CASSPSSPSYEQYF | TGTGCCAGCTCACCTAGCTCACCCTCCTACGAGCAGTACTTC
- | TRBJ1-5 | TRBV19 | few | CASSRYGFNSNQPQHF | TGTGCCAGTAGTAGATACGGGTTTAATAGCAATCAGCCCCAGCATTTT
- | TRBJ2-2 | TRBV6-5 | - | CASSQGGAGELFF | TGTGCCAGCAGCCAAGGCGGGGCCGGGGAGCTGTTTTTT
- | TRBJ1-5 | TRBV2 | few | CAGGWYSNQPQHF | TGTGCCGGCGGTTGGTATAGCAATCAGCCCCAGCATTTT
- | TRBJ2-1 | TRBV10-2 | few | CASSESTLGHEQFF | TGCGCCAGCAGTGAGTCGACTCTAGGCCATGAGCAGTTCTTC
TRBD2 | TRBJ2-1 | TRBV27 | - | CASSPRVSGGHNEQFF | TGTGCCAGCAGTCCTCGTGTTAGCGGGGGGCACAATGAGCAGTTCTTC
- | TRBJ2-7 | TRBV9 | - | CASSVEAGGNYEQYF | TGTGCCAGCAGCGTAGAGGCAGGGGGGAACTACGAGCAGTACTTC
- | TRBJ1-5 | TRBV12-5 | many | CASGLQINQPQHF | TGTGCTAGTGGTTTACAGATCAATCAGCCCCAGCATTTT
TRBD1 | TRBJ2-7 | TRBV7-8 | few | CASSHSRGPSYEQYF | TGTGCCAGCAGCCACAGCAGGGGGCCCTCCTACGAGCAGTACTTC
- | TRBJ1-5 | TRBV10-3 | few | CATLAGSYSNQPQHF | TGTGCCACTCTGGCAGGTAGTTATAGCAATCAGCCCCAGCATTTT
TRBD1 | TRBJ1-2 | TRBV27 | - | CASSSTGQYGYTF | TGTGCCAGCAGCTCCACGGGACAGTATGGCTACACCTTC
TRBD1 | TRBJ1-2 | TRBV7-2 | - | CASSLEGQVNIYGYTF | TGTGCCAGCAGCCTCGAGGGACAGGTGAACATCTATGGCTACACCTTC
- | TRBJ1-5 | TRBV2 | - | CASSERGSRQPQHF | TGTGCCAGCAGTGAACGGGGGTCCCGACAGCCCCAGCATTTT
TRBD1 | TRBJ2-7 | TRBV29-1 | few | CSVDGTGIYEQYF | TGCAGCGTTGATGGGACAGGCATCTACGAGCAGTACTTC
TRBD2 | TRBJ2-2 | TRBV25-1 | - | CASSGGTSGGSGGELFF | TGTGCCAGCAGTGGGGGGACTAGCGGGGGTAGCGGCGGGGAGCTGTTTTTT
TRBD1 | TRBJ1-1 | TRBV4-1 | few | CASSQGFGTASPRNTEAFF | TGCGCCAGCAGCCAAGGGTTCGGGACAGCCTCACCAAGGAACACTGAAGCTTTCTTT
TRBD1 | TRBJ1-5 | TRBV7-9 | - | CASAWGQHNQPQHF | TGTGCCAGCGCATGGGGACAGCACAATCAGCCCCAGCATTTT
- | TRBJ2-1 | TRBV13 | few | CASNRRSSYNEQFF | TGTGCCAGCAACCGCCGGAGCTCCTACAATGAGCAGTTCTTC
- | TRBJ1-5 | TRBV19 | - | CASSTRGQPQHF | TGTGCCAGTAGTACTAGAGGTCAGCCCCAGCATTTT
- | TRBJ1-1 | TRBV6-1 | - | CASSEVGGTEAFF | TGTGCCAGCAGTGAAGTGGGGGGCACTGAAGCTTTCTTT
TRBD1 | TRBJ1-5 | TRBV4-1 | - | CASSQKLGTVTDQPQHF | TGCGCCAGCAGCCAAAAACTCGGGACAGTCACGGATCAGCCCCAGCATTTT
TRBD1 | TRBJ1-2 | TRBV25-1 | once | CASSELGQGAPFYTF | TGTGCCAGCAGTGAATTGGGACAGGGGGCGCCGTTCTACACCTTC
- | TRBJ1-2 | TRBV6-5 | few | CASRPTGLGYTF | TGTGCCAGCAGGCCGACAGGCCTGGGCTACACCTTC
- | TRBJ2-4 | TRBV6-5 | few | CASTWAGVDKNIQYF | TGTGCCAGCACCTGGGCAGGGGTCGATAAAAACATTCAGTACTTC
- | TRBJ1-4 | TRBV12-5 | - | CASGLPSGTSNNEKLFF | TGTGCTAGTGGTCTTCCCTCCGGGACATCTAACAATGAAAAACTGTTTTTT
- | TRBJ2-2 | TRBV19 | - | CASSIRQGEAGELFF | TGTGCCAGTAGTATTCGGCAGGGGGAGGCCGGGGAGCTGTTTTTT
TRBD1 | TRBJ1-5 | TRBV6-6 | - | CASSFGQGISNQPQHF | TGTGCCAGCAGTTTCGGACAGGGTATAAGCAATCAGCCCCAGCATTTT
- | TRBJ2-6 | TRBV6-5 | few | CASSYGGNSGANVLTF | TGTGCCAGCAGTTACGGGGGGAACTCTGGGGCCAACGTCCTGACTTTC
- | TRBJ2-7 | TRBV11-2 | - | CASSSLRVHEQYF | TGTGCCAGCAGCTCCCTGCGGGTCCACGAGCAGTACTTC
- | TRBJ1-2 | TRBV7-2 | few | CASSRPGSAYGYTF | TGTGCCAGCAGCAGACCGGGGTCGGCCTATGGCTACACCTTC
TRBD1 | TRBJ2-7 | TRBV18 | - | CASSPRDRDYEQYF | TGTGCCAGCTCACCCCGGGACAGGGACTACGAGCAGTACTTC